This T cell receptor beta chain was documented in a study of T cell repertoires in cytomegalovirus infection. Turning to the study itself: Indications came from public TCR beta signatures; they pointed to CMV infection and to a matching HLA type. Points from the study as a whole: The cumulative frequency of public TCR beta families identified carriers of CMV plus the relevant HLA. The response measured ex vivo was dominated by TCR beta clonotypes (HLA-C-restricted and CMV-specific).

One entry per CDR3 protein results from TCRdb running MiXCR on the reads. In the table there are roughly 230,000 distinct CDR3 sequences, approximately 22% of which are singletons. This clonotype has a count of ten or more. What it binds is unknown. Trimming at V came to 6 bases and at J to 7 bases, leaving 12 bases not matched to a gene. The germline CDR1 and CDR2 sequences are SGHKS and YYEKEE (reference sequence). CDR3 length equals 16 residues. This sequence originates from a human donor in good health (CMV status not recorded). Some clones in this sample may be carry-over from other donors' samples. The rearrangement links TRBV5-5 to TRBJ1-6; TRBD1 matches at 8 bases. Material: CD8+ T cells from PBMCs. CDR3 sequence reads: CASTPRTGQANSPLHF. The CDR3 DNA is TGTGCCAGCACCCCAAGGACGGGACAGGCCAATTCACCCCTCCACTTT.